This T cell receptor (beta chain) was captured in a study of T cell therapy after organ transplantation. Using immunoSEQ multiplex PCR, the repertoire was profiled, and TCRdb retains in-frame clones only, with some absent. The sample lists over 20,000 clones, roughly 84% occurring once. As concerns this clone: Its antigen is unknown.

Noted time point: 20-29 weeks after completion of therapy. Study observations and caveats: Both transferred clonotypes and endogenous ones absent from products apparently reconstituted. Confounding by concurrent antirejection or antiviral medications was not assessed.

The TCR comes from a human patient who had received a solid organ transplant and had CMV disease. Among the T cells, some may be from the graft donor. Here the sequenced sample was CD8+ T cells from blood, taken after autologous CMV-specific T cell therapy.

DNA for the CDR3: TGTGCCAGCAGTCACTCTGGGGGGGATCAGCCCCAGCATTTT. Its protein is CASSHSGGDQPQHF. The genes are TRBV7-9 and TRBJ1-5, with D possibly being TRBD1 (5 bases). V was shortened by 6 bases and J by 5 bases, with 14 bases between the two germline ends. The germline gives CDR1 SEHNR, CDR2 FQNEAQ (reference sequence). The CDR3 consists of 14 residues.